This is a list of T cell receptor beta chains from one sample in a study of blood T cell repertoires in COVID-19. Some clones are missing from TCRdb's copy, which holds only in-frame ones; the method was immunoSEQ multiplex PCR. Among 310,000 or so clones, around 90% were seen once, and the ten largest hold 8% to 9%. Material: PBMCs or T cells enriched from blood (not recorded which). All receptors derive from a woman younger than 35 who had recovered from COVID-19. CDR3s include the opening cysteine and the closing phenylalanine or tryptophan. The D gene is left open where the match is weak. Expanded clones get a size class; other rows say once, few or many, or leave the size out.

TRBJ1-3	-	TRBV7-2	-	CASSLVPTGPGNTIYF	TGTGCCAGCAGCTTAGTCCCCACAGGGCCTGGAAACACCATATATTTT
TRBJ2-2	-	TRBV11-3	-	CASSPASRTGELFF	TGTGCCAGCAGCCCAGCTTCGAGGACCGGGGAGCTGTTTTTT
TRBJ2-2	-	TRBV9	-	CASKELEHTGELFF	TGTGCCAGCAAGGAACTAGAACACACCGGGGAGCTGTTTTTT
TRBJ2-2	-	TRBV24-1	-	CATRFAGELFF	TGTGCCACCAGGTTCGCCGGGGAGCTGTTTTTT
TRBJ1-4	-	TRBV11-2	TRBD1	CASSLMAGGAYNEKLFF	TGTGCCAGCAGCTTAATGGCAGGGGGCGCGTATAATGAAAAACTGTTTTTT
TRBJ1-2	-	TRBV4-3	TRBD1	CASSQDSGTGLSYGYTF	TGCGCCAGCAGCCAAGATTCCGGGACAGGCTTATCCTATGGCTACACCTTC
TRBJ1-2	-	TRBV2	TRBD1	CASSPGTGEGGYTF	TGTGCCAGCAGTCCCGGGACAGGGGAGGGTGGCTACACCTTC
TRBJ1-1	-	TRBV28	-	CASYAPQNTEAFF	TGTGCCAGTTACGCGCCCCAAAACACTGAAGCTTTCTTT
TRBJ1-3	-	TRBV10-3	-	CAIGREGMGSGNTIYF	TGTGCCATCGGGCGAGAGGGTATGGGGTCTGGAAACACCATATATTTT
TRBJ2-1	once	TRBV7-8	TRBD2	CASSPIRGLAGLGDEQFF	TGTGCCAGCAGCCCAATTAGGGGGCTAGCGGGATTAGGGGATGAGCAGTTCTTC
TRBJ1-4	-	TRBV7-2	-	CASSLGGHAGEKLFF	TGTGCCAGCAGCTTAGGAGGACACGCCGGGGAAAAACTGTTTTTT
TRBJ2-3	-	TRBV29-1	TRBD2	CSVDYLAGIRTDTQYF	TGCAGCGTTGACTACCTAGCGGGCATTCGCACAGATACGCAGTATTTT
TRBJ2-3	-	TRBV6-5	TRBD2	CASRRIAGVADTQYF	TGTGCCAGCAGGCGAATAGCGGGGGTGGCAGATACGCAGTATTTT
TRBJ2-1	few	TRBV5-3	-	CARSWAGICQSGNEQFF	TGTGCCAGAAGCTGGGCTGGAATATGCCAATCTGGCAATGAGCAGTTCTTC
TRBJ2-4	-	TRBV9	-	CASSVEGFPENIQYF	TGTGCCAGCAGCGTAGAGGGGTTCCCGGAAAACATTCAGTACTTC
TRBJ1-4	-	TRBV5-1	TRBD1	CASSPGQINEKLFF	TGCGCCAGCAGCCCGGGACAGATAAATGAAAAACTGTTTTTT
TRBJ1-5	-	TRBV30	-	CASSTTGINSQPQHF	TGTGCCTCCTCCACGACGGGGATTAACAGTCAGCCCCAGCATTTT
TRBJ1-4	few	TRBV18	-	CASSLATASNEKLFF	TGTGCCAGCTCACTCGCGACAGCCAGTAATGAAAAACTGTTTTTT
TRBJ2-7	-	TRBV28	TRBD2	CASSIPETSGNYEQYF	TGTGCCAGCAGCATCCCCGAGACTAGCGGCAATTACGAGCAGTACTTC
TRBJ1-5	-	TRBV3-1/TRBV3-2	TRBD1	CASSPTTPTGLGDQPQHF	TGTGCCAGCAGCCCAACCACCCCGACAGGGTTAGGCGATCAGCCCCAGCATTTT
TRBJ1-4	-	TRBV28	-	CASRGSRESNEKLFF	TGTGCCAGCAGGGGGAGTCGGGAATCTAATGAAAAACTGTTTTTT
TRBJ2-5	once	TRBV6-5	-	CASRRGSQETQYF	TGTGCCAGCAGACGTGGCAGCCAAGAGACCCAGTACTTC
TRBJ1-6	once	TRBV30	TRBD1	CAWSGDRGFGSSPLHF	TGTGCCTGGAGTGGGGACAGGGGGTTCGGTAGTTCACCCCTCCACTTT
TRBJ1-2	once	TRBV19	-	CASSDWTVNYGYTF	TGTGCCAGTAGTGACTGGACAGTAAACTATGGCTACACCTTC
TRBJ1-1	-	TRBV6-1	-	CASSDDSLNTEAFF	TGTGCCAGCAGTGACGACAGTCTGAACACTGAAGCTTTCTTT
TRBJ2-5	few	TRBV28	-	CASSLPASRDLQETQYF	TGTGCCAGCAGTTTACCGGCATCTAGGGACTTACAAGAGACCCAGTACTTC
TRBJ2-2	-	TRBV10-3	TRBD2	CAISESGSSGNTGELFF	TGTGCCATCAGTGAGTCTGGGTCTAGCGGAAACACCGGGGAGCTGTTTTTT
TRBJ1-6	once	TRBV5-1	-	CASSSNLQGMESPLHF	TGCGCCAGCAGCTCCAACCTACAGGGAATGGAGTCACCCCTCCACTTT
TRBJ2-7	-	TRBV5-4	TRBD1	CASSEWTGAVVW	TGTGCCAGCAGCGAATGGACAGGGGCCGTAGTCTGG
TRBJ1-2	-	TRBV30	TRBD1	CAWSVGTGRGYTF	TGTGCCTGGAGTGTTGGGACAGGGAGAGGCTACACCTTC
TRBJ1-3	-	TRBV27	TRBD1	CASSSDRGSGNTIYF	TGTGCCAGCAGTTCGGACAGGGGGTCTGGAAACACCATATATTTT
TRBJ1-3	-	TRBV28	-	CASSLRPGGSGNTIYF	TGTGCCAGCAGTTTAAGACCGGGGGGCTCTGGAAACACCATATATTTT
TRBJ2-2	-	TRBV19	TRBD1	CASSFRDRVILNTGELFF	TGTGCCAGTAGTTTCCGGGACAGGGTCATCCTGAACACCGGGGAGCTGTTTTTT
TRBJ1-5	-	TRBV7-6	TRBD1	CASSPDRDQPQHF	TGTGCCAGCAGTCCAGACAGGGATCAGCCCCAGCATTTT
TRBJ2-1	-	TRBV4-1	TRBD2	CASSQDAGGLWNEQFF	TGCGCCAGCAGCCAAGATGCGGGGGGCTTGTGGAATGAGCAGTTCTTC
TRBJ2-2	few	TRBV4-1	TRBD1	CASSQKTGQGTGELFF	TGCGCCAGCAGCCAAAAAACGGGACAGGGCACCGGGGAGCTGTTTTTT
TRBJ1-2	-	TRBV4-3	-	CASSQDSSGYGYTF	TGCGCCAGCAGCCAAGATAGTTCTGGCTATGGCTACACCTTC
TRBJ2-3	-	TRBV11-2	TRBD2	CASSLAGGAVDTQYF	TGTGCCAGCAGCTTAGCCGGGGGGGCCGTAGATACGCAGTATTTT
TRBJ2-3	-	TRBV7-4	-	CASSLEAMGRTASTDTQYF	TGTGCCAGCAGCTTAGAGGCGATGGGGCGCACCGCTAGCACAGATACGCAGTATTTT
TRBJ1-2	-	TRBV3-1/TRBV3-2	-	CASSQGMLDRNYGYTF	TGTGCCAGCAGCCAGGGTATGTTAGACAGGAACTATGGCTACACCTTC
TRBJ1-3	-	TRBV12-3/TRBV12-4	-	CASSLRGNTIYF	TGTGCCAGCAGTTTACGGGGAAACACCATATATTTT
TRBJ1-1	-	TRBV7-9	-	CASSLADRRQNTEAFF	TGTGCCAGCAGCTTAGCCGACAGGCGACAGAACACTGAAGCTTTCTTT
TRBJ1-1	-	TRBV7-9	TRBD1	CASSLGTGILNTEAFF	TGTGCCAGCAGCCTCGGGACAGGGATTCTGAACACTGAAGCTTTCTTT
TRBJ1-5	-	TRBV6-2/TRBV6-3	TRBD1	CASSWGTDQPQHF	TGTGCCAGCAGTTGGGGGACAGATCAGCCCCAGCATTTT
TRBJ1-4	few	TRBV6-5	-	CATGDTGIEKLFF	TGTGCCACCGGCGATACAGGGATCGAAAAACTGTTTTTT
TRBJ1-6	once	TRBV18	-	CASNGERTYNSPLHF	TGTGCCAGCAACGGAGAGCGTACCTATAATTCACCCCTCCACTTT
TRBJ1-2	-	TRBV6-2/TRBV6-3	-	CASSYLRVRGGEGYTF	TGTGCCAGCAGTTACTTGCGGGTAAGGGGAGGAGAAGGCTACACCTTC
TRBJ1-2	once	TRBV3-1/TRBV3-2	-	CASSQEAWGYTF	TGTGCCAGCAGCCAAGAGGCATGGGGCTACACCTTC
TRBJ1-6	-	TRBV4-2	-	CASSRTGGEGGPLHF	TGTGCCAGCAGCCGGACCGGGGGGGAAGGAGGTCCCCTCCACTTT
TRBJ1-5	-	TRBV7-8	-	CASSLGDKDQPQHF	TGTGCCAGCAGCTTAGGGGACAAGGATCAGCCCCAGCATTTT
TRBJ1-1	-	TRBV11-2	-	CASSSTFWAEAFF	TGTGCCAGCAGCTCGACATTTTGGGCCGAAGCTTTCTTT
TRBJ2-1	-	TRBV6-4	TRBD2	CASRGLADNNEQFF	TGTGCCAGCAGGGGACTAGCGGATAACAATGAGCAGTTCTTC
TRBJ1-3	-	TRBV5-1	-	CASSLPGNSGNTIYF	TGCGCCAGCAGCTTACCGGGGAACTCTGGAAACACCATATATTTT
TRBJ2-7	-	TRBV9	-	CASSGQGTEQYF	TGTGCCAGCAGCGGGCAGGGGACCGAGCAGTACTTC